A single sample gave rise to the 22 T cell receptor beta chains below, sequenced in a study of T cells in Graves' hyperthyroidism and ophthalmopathy. Regions amplified from RNA transcripts were the TCR beta CDR3 regions. The TCR CDR3 first-round RT-PCR relied on the HTBI primer set. TCRdb fed the multiplex PCR reads into MiXCR, producing one record per CDR3 protein. The sample includes about 570,000 distinct CDR3 sequences, roughly 46% of them seen just once. Sequenced sample: peripheral blood or thyroid tissue (not recorded which). Receptors originate from an adult woman with Graves' disease, either hyperthyroidism or ophthalmopathy (not recorded which).

This chain connects TRBV7-6 to TRBJ2-2; tentative D call: TRBD2 (6 bases). Germline lookup yields CDR1 SGHVS and CDR2 FNYEAQ. Trimming stripped 9 bases from V and 6 bases from J, with 14 bases between. CDR3 length: 13 residues. Here the CDR3 DNA reads TGTGCCAGTAGCCGGGCGGGGCCCGGGGAGCTGTTTTTT. Protein product: CASSRAGPGELFF.

Concerning this clonotype: A much larger clone lies a single base off, so this may be a read error. The chain uses TRBV14 and TRBJ2-7; 9 nucleotides align to TRBD2. This CDR3 contains 15 residues. V shed 4 bases and J 0 bases; nucleotides not matched to a gene: 4. CDR1 and CDR2 (germline): SGHDN, FVKESK. The CDR3 protein is CASSPGTSFSYEQYF. The CDR3 DNA sequence: TGTGCCAGCAGCCCCGGGACTAGCTTCTCCTACGAGCAGTACTTC.

The sample holds many counts of this clonotype. This sequence joins TRBV7-2 and TRBJ1-1, with unresolved D. This CDR3 spans 13 amino acids. CDR1 is SGHTA and CDR2 is FQGNSA in the germline V gene. The germline V and J ends were trimmed by 1 base and 6 bases, with 9 bases remaining between them. The CDR3 region is CASSLVLAAEAFF. The CDR3 DNA reads as TGTGCCAGCAGCTTAGTATTAGCCGCTGAAGCTTTCTTT. Full variable domain (outside the CDR3, taken from reference TRBV7-2 and TRBJ1-1): GAGVSQSPSNKVTEKGKDVELRCDPISGHTALYWYRQSLGQGLEFLIYFQGNSAPDKSGLPSDRFSAERTGGSVSTLTIQRTQQEDSAVYLCASSLVLAAEAFFGQGTRLTVV.

The chain employs TRBV10-3 and TRBJ2-7, with D maybe TRBD2 (6 bases). Germline loops: CDR1 ENHRY, CDR2 SYGVKD. V was trimmed by 3 bases and J by 5 bases, leaving 26 bases between them. The CDR3 runs 18 residues. The CDR3 region has the DNA TGTGCCATCAGTGATCCTCTGAGAGGTGGAGGGAGTAGGGACGAGCAGTACTTC. Protein product: CAISDPLRGGGSRDEQYF.

This clonotype showed up just once. This chain links TRBV11-1 with TRBJ2-1, with unresolved D. This CDR3 is built from 12 residues. The germline V gene encodes CDR1 SGHAT and CDR2 FQDESV (reference sequence). V gave up 3 bases and J gave up 9 bases, with 9 bases separating them. The CDR3 reads CASSFRPSEQFF. The CDR3 nucleotides read TGTGCCAGCAGCTTTAGGCCCTCTGAGCAGTTCTTC. The variable domain in full, completed from reference TRBV11-1 and TRBJ2-1, reads EAEVAQSPRYKITEKSQAVAFWCDPISGHATLYWYRQILGQGPELLVQFQDESVVDDSQLPKDRFSAERLKGVDSTLKIQPAELGDSAMYLCASSFRPSEQFFGPGTRLTVL.

The chain is built from TRBV20-1 and TRBJ2-5, with 16 nucleotides matching TRBD2. The CDR3 runs 16 residues. The J segment lost 2 bases and the V segment lost 6 bases, leaving 6 bases of the junction unmatched. Germline V gene sequence: CDR1 DFQATT, CDR2 SNEGSKA (reference sequence). This CDR3 is CSAPGLAGGPQETQYF. For the CDR3, the DNA is TGCAGTGCGCCGGGACTAGCGGGAGGGCCTCAAGAGACCCAGTACTTC.

This clonotype occurred many times. CDR3 sequence: CASSQEVRANNQPQHF. The CDR3 DNA follows: TGCGCCAGCAGCCAAGAAGTCAGGGCAAACAATCAGCCCCAGCATTTT. The rearrangement links TRBV4-1 to TRBJ1-5, with a possible D match to TRBD1 (5 bases). Germline CDR1 reads MGHRA; CDR2 reads YSYEKL. CDR3 length equals 16 residues. V dropped 0 bases and J dropped 3 bases, with 12 bases sitting between them.

The chain uses TRBV25-1 and TRBJ1-1, with D possibly being TRBD1 (6 bases). The CDR3 is 13 residues long. V shed 7 bases and J shed 1 base, with 10 bases lying between them. The germline V gene encodes CDR1 MGHDK and CDR2 SYGVNS. The DNA for the CDR3 is TGTGCCAGCAAGGGGGGTCGGAACACTGAAGCTTTCTTT. This sequence encodes CASKGGRNTEAFF.

This clonotype was counted ten times or more. The chain uses TRBV12-3 or TRBV12-4 and TRBJ2-5, with D possibly being TRBD1 (6 bases). The V end was cut by 6 bases, the J end by 5 bases, with 10 bases between. This CDR3 contains 12 residues. The CDR3 DNA sequence: TGTGCCAGCAGCAGGGGCACCGAGACCCAGTACTTC. It yields the protein CASSRGTETQYF.

This chain uses TRBV19 with TRBJ2-6; tentative D call: TRBD2 (5 bases). The germline V and J ends were trimmed by 5 bases and 9 bases, with 11 bases remaining between them. Germline loops: CDR1 LNHDA, CDR2 SQIVND (reference sequence). The CDR3 is 13 amino acids. The CDR3 sequence: CASSSRRDNVLTF. For the CDR3, the DNA is TGTGCCAGTAGTTCCCGACGGGACAACGTCCTGACTTTC.

The CDR3 coding sequence is TGCAGCGTTGAAGGAGCGGGAGATCAAGAGACCCAGTACTTC. This translates into CSVEGAGDQETQYF. The chain carries TRBV29-1 and TRBJ2-5; TRBD2 agrees at 8 bases. This CDR3 region has 14 residues. After removal of 1 base from V and 2 bases from J, the junction contained 3 bases not matched to a gene. CDR1 and CDR2 from the germline V gene are SQVTM and ANQGSEA.

With respect to this clonotype: Possible read error: a much larger clone is one base away. This rearrangement joins TRBV20-1 to TRBJ1-1, with a possible D match to TRBD1 (5 bases). The germline CDR1 and CDR2 sequences are DFQATT and SNEGSKA (reference sequence). This CDR3 is 13 amino acids long. CDR3 DNA: TGCAGTGCTAGAGGCTGGTGGGGCTCAGAAGCTCTCTTT. Protein sequence: CSARGWWGSEALF.

At least ten counts were recorded for this clonotype. The rearrangement joins TRBV5-1 to TRBJ2-5; D is tentatively TRBD1 or TRBD2 (6 bases each). The V and J ends lost 9 bases and 5 bases respectively, with 17 bases between them. Germline CDR1 SGHRS, CDR2 YFSETQ. This CDR3 has 13 amino acids. The DNA for the CDR3 is TGCGCCACGCGGAGGGGGGAAAAGGAGACCCAGTACTTC. Its translation is CATRRGEKETQYF.

The count of this clonotype is one. The chain combines TRBV20-1 with TRBJ1-4, with a weak D call TRBD1 (6 bases). Trimming cost V 3 bases and J 8 bases, with 10 bases left between them. Germline V CDR1 and CDR2: DFQATT, SNEGSKA (reference sequence). There are 12 residues in the CDR3. The DNA for the CDR3 is TGCAGTGCTAGGGACAGCTGGGAAAAACTGTTTTTT. Amino acid sequence: CSARDSWEKLFF.

This clonotype was recorded many times. The CDR3 here is CASRVQGGELFF. The CDR3 DNA reads TGTGCCAGCAGAGTACAGGGAGGGGAGCTGTTTTTT. The chain employs TRBV2 and TRBJ2-2, with TRBD1 as a possible D gene (6 bases). Trimming shortened V by 6 bases and J by 8 bases, and 10 bases separated the two germline ends. This CDR3 contains 12 residues. CDR1 is SNHLY, CDR2 FYNNEI, per germline.

The chain couples TRBV6-6 to TRBJ1-1; no reliable D call. V gave up 0 bases and J gave up 1 base, with 9 bases separating them. The CDR3 is 15 amino acids. Germline V CDR1 and CDR2: MNHNY, SVGAGI (reference sequence). CDR3 loop: CASSYSTRQNTEAFF. The CDR3, as DNA: TGTGCCAGCAGTTACTCGACACGGCAGAACACTGAAGCTTTCTTT.

Comments on this clonotype: Possible read error: a much larger clone is one base away. The chain has TRBV27 and TRBJ1-2, with D perhaps matching TRBD1 (5 bases). The length of the CDR3 is 15 residues. CDR1 MNHEY and CDR2 SMNVEV come from the germline V gene (reference sequence). CDR3: CASSRQIGSYYGHTF. The CDR3 region has the DNA TGTGCCAGCTCCCGACAGATTGGATCTTACTATGGCCACACCTTC.

This clonotype was counted many times. The chain uses TRBV5-1 and TRBJ2-6; D gene ambiguous. V gave up 7 bases and J gave up 1 base, with 12 bases separating them. The CDR3 covers 15 residues. Germline CDR1 and CDR2: SGHRS and YFSETQ. CDR3 loop: CASVKDRSGANVLTF. The CDR3 DNA follows: TGCGCCAGCGTGAAAGACCGATCTGGGGCCAACGTCCTGACTTTC.

In its sample, this clonotype was seen a few times. The V and J genes are TRBV30 and TRBJ2-6; D is unclear. The CDR3 has 14 amino acids. The germline V gene encodes CDR1 GTSNPN and CDR2 SVGIG (reference sequence). V lost 3 bases and J lost 0, with 6 bases in between. CDR3 amino acids: CAWRGISGANVLTF. CDR3 sequence (DNA): TGTGCCTGGAGAGGAATCTCTGGGGCCAACGTCCTGACTTTC.

V and J are TRBV7-9 and TRBJ1-5, with 10 nucleotides matching TRBD1. The CDR3 spans 18 residues. V lost 2 bases to trimming and J lost 3 bases; unmatched junction nucleotides: 10. Germline V gene data show CDR1 as SEHNR and CDR2 as FQNEAQ (reference sequence). Here the CDR3 reads CASSLFGRQGAPNQPQHF. The CDR3 DNA reads TGTGCCAGCAGCTTATTTGGGAGACAGGGGGCACCCAATCAGCCCCAGCATTTT.

This clonotype occurred a few times. A much larger clone sits a single nucleotide away, making a read error possible. The rearrangement uses TRBV7-9 and TRBJ2-7, with no clear D. The V end lost 4 bases, the J end lost 0 bases, and 19 bases lay between the germline ends. Germline V CDR1 and CDR2: SEHNR, FQNEAQ (reference sequence). The CDR3 is 17 amino acids. In nucleotides, the CDR3 is TGTGCCAGCAGCTATAGACAAGGTGAAAGGAGCTCCTACGAGCAGTACTTC. It translates to CASSYRQGERSSYEQYF.

Turning to this clonotype: A much larger clone sits a single nucleotide away, making a read error possible. The chain recombines TRBV12-3 or TRBV12-4 with TRBJ1-1, with D possibly matching TRBD1 (6 bases). The CDR3 totals 15 residues. The CDR3 coding sequence is TGTGCCGGCAGTTCGGCTGGGGGGCGGGCCACTGAAGCTTTCTTT. As protein: CAGSSAGGRATEAFF.